The present T cell receptor (beta chain) was sequenced within a study of cytomegalovirus exposure and HLA in healthy donors. V lost 5 bases, J lost 5 bases, and 9 bases stayed unmatched. This CDR3 is built from 13 residues. Per the germline V gene, CDR1 is GTSNPN and CDR2 is SVGIG (reference sequence). General study results and limits: Later analysis reportedly placed an Asian-associated ancestry cluster below the approximately 650-donor mean in N-insertions.

Concerning this clone itself: What it binds is unknown.

It was with 60 Vbeta and 13 Jbeta primers that the PCR ran. Assay: immunoSEQ multiplex PCR; the TCRdb copy retains only in-frame clones and omits some. This listing includes approximately 80,000 clones. Sequencing was performed on PBMCs. V gene TRBV30 combines with J gene TRBJ2-7; TRBD1 agrees at 7 bases. This clonotype was sampled from a woman between 25 and 40 years old in good health and CMV-seronegative. CDR3 amino acids: CAWARQGPNEQYF. The CDR3 DNA follows: TGTGCCTGGGCCCGACAGGGTCCCAACGAGCAGTACTTC.